The rows below give T cell receptor beta chains drawn from one sample of a study of T cells in Graves' hyperthyroidism and ophthalmopathy. TCRdb redid the calling of the multiplex PCR reads with MiXCR, one entry per CDR3 protein. The table shows fewer than 900,000 distinct CDR3 sequences, with around 19% occurring only once. The specimen was blood. The receptor source for this set is a woman aged 50 to 65 with Graves' hyperthyroidism that later progressed to Graves' ophthalmopathy. Each CDR3 is given with its conserved first and last residue. D genes are given only for firm matches. A clone size is listed for some rows: how often the clone was seen (once, few, many), or a class if it is expanded.

>TRBJ1-3|-|-|TRBV7-9
CASPRDGSSGNTIYF
TGTGCCAGCCCCAGAGACGGAAGCTCTGGAAACACCATATATTTT
>TRBJ2-2|-|-|TRBV12-3/TRBV12-4
CASSLVGSNTGELFF
TGTGCCAGCAGTTTAGTGGGCTCGAACACCGGGGAGCTGTTTTTT
>TRBJ1-1|-|-|TRBV5-5
CASSLFGGPNTEAFF
TGTGCCAGCAGCTTGTTTGGGGGTCCGAACACTGAAGCTTTCTTT
>TRBJ2-3|-|many|TRBV14
CASSHLQAGWSADTQYF
TGTGCCAGCAGCCACCTTCAGGCGGGATGGAGCGCAGATACGCAGTATTTT
>TRBJ1-1|-|many|TRBV7-8
CASSFEGLNTEAFF
TGTGCCAGCAGCTTTGAGGGACTGAACACTGAAGCTTTCTTT
>TRBJ1-2|-|-|TRBV14
CASSPRTRRTSVGYTF
TGTGCCAGCAGCCCTAGGACACGGAGGACCTCTGTAGGATACACCTTC
>TRBJ1-3|-|-|TRBV7-8
CASSLEFTGGNTIYF
TGTGCCAGCAGCTTAGAGTTCACCGGTGGAAACACCATATATTTT
>TRBJ2-1|-|few|TRBV27
CASSVTASSYNEQFF
TGTGCCAGCAGTGTGACTGCAAGCTCCTACAATGAGCAGTTCTTC
>TRBJ2-4|TRBD1|-|TRBV5-1
CASSWGQFLAKNIQYF
TGCGCCAGCAGCTGGGGACAGTTTCTAGCCAAAAACATTCAGTACTTC
>TRBJ2-6|TRBD1|many|TRBV11-2
CASSPDRFGANVLTF
TGTGCCAGCAGCCCGGACAGGTTTGGGGCCAACGTCCTGACTTTC
>TRBJ1-1|-|-|TRBV6-1
CASSRLFRDTEAFF
TGTGCCAGCAGTCGCCTTTTTCGGGACACTGAAGCTTTCTTT
>TRBJ1-2|-|-|TRBV12-3/TRBV12-4
CASSPTGEAKLTF
TGTGCCAGCAGTCCAACGGGGGAGGCGAAGTTGACCTTC
>TRBJ2-7|-|many|TRBV7-8
CASSLPSGVHYEQYF
TGTGCCAGCAGCTTACCATCCGGGGTTCACTACGAGCAGTACTTC
>TRBJ2-2|-|many|TRBV2
CASAQGYGGELFF
TGTGCCAGCGCGCAGGGGTACGGCGGGGAGCTGTTTTTT
>TRBJ2-1|-|-|TRBV27
CASSLSPGYGSEQFF
TGTGCCAGCAGTTTATCGCCAGGTTACGGATCTGAGCAGTTCTTC
>TRBJ1-6|-|-|TRBV6-2/TRBV6-3
CASRIIPLALHF
TGTGCCAGCCGAATTATCCCTCTGGCCCTCCACTTT
>TRBJ2-3|-|few|TRBV19
CASSWDWTDSTDTQYF
TGTGCCAGTAGCTGGGATTGGACGGACAGCACAGATACGCAGTATTTT